This T cell receptor beta chain is from a study of neurological immune-mediated disorders. The unsorted libraries were generated from a total of 2 million PBMCs, which had been stored in RNAlater at -80 C. The V gene's germline CDR1 is SGHAT and CDR2 FQNNGV. V gave up 5 bases and J gave up 7 bases, with 15 bases separating them. The CDR3 length is 14 residues. This clonotype qualifies as medium-sized. TCRdb analysed the 5' RACE reads with MiXCR anew, one entry per CDR3 protein. The table shows roughly 100,000 distinct CDR3 sequences, with 3.5% occurring only once. This receptor was taken from a woman younger than 35 with multiple sclerosis. Specimen: PBMCs. The genes are TRBV11-2 and TRBJ1-5; D may be TRBD1 (5 bases). The chain's CDR3 is CASSADGGWQPQHF. As DNA, the CDR3 is TGTGCCAGCAGCGCCGATGGGGGGTGGCAGCCCCAGCATTTT.